This T cell receptor beta chain was retrieved from a study of shared clonotypes between healthy human individuals. At the level of the study: For every donor, three CD4 naive, three CD4 memory, two CD8 naive and one CD8 memory plates were used.

The CDR3 spans 15 residues. V lost 1 base, J lost 0 bases, and 7 bases lay in between. Germline V gene lookup returns CDR1 SNHLY and CDR2 FYNNEI. The method was immunoSEQ multiplex PCR; TCRdb's version includes in-frame clones alone and lacks a portion of them. The table shows about 680,000 clones, with 73% occurring only once. The study's findings and limits: Naive subsets usually exceeded memory subsets in estimated richness. Sorted-subset samples were not fully sequenced, rarefaction indicated.

Turning to this clone: No antigen is known for it.

Material for sequencing was memory CD4+ T cells sorted from blood. Subset: CD45RA-negative fraction. V usage is TRBV2 and J usage is TRBJ2-1; D is perhaps TRBD1 (5 bases). This TCR came from a woman in her twenties or thirties in good health. The CDR3: CASSEDRTSYNEQFF. CDR3 bases: TGTGCCAGCAGTGAAGACAGGACCTCCTACAATGAGCAGTTCTTC.